Presented here are 18 T cell receptor beta chains from one specimen sequenced in a study of blood T cell repertoires in COVID-19. Clones were read by immunoSEQ multiplex PCR, and TCRdb kept only the in-frame ones, dropping some. The sample yields approximately 300,000 clones, around 88% seen once. The sample taken for sequencing was peripheral blood. The source is a man aged 30 to 39 with acute or convalescent COVID-19.

This sequence joins TRBV6-5 and TRBJ1-5, with 8 positions matching TRBD1. The CDR3 runs 14 residues. The ends lost 5 bases at V and 5 bases at J; junction bases unmatched: 5. Germline V gene sequence: CDR1 MNHEY, CDR2 SVGAGI. For the CDR3, the DNA is TGTGCCAGCAGTCCAGGGGGCGCGGATCAGCCCCAGCATTTT. It is translated as CASSPGGADQPQHF.

The genes are TRBV5-6 and TRBJ1-5; 9 bases map to TRBD1. Germline loops: CDR1 SGHDT, CDR2 YYEEEE. The CDR3 totals 17 residues. J was trimmed by 1 base and V by 7 bases; bases with no gene match: 12. The CDR3 bases are TGTGCCAGCTGTCGGGGACAGGGTGGTTGGAGCAATCAGCCCCAGCATTTT. It encodes CASCRGQGGWSNQPQHF.

The chain has TRBV6-1 and TRBJ1-6; D call uncertain. With 2 bases removed from V and 7 bases from J, the gap between germline ends came to 6 bases. The germline V gene has CDR1 MNHNS and CDR2 SASEGT. This CDR3 spans 13 amino acids. CDR3 in amino acids: CASSESGNSPLHF. The DNA of the CDR3 is TGTGCCAGCAGTGAAAGCGGGAATTCACCCCTCCACTTT.

The J gene is TRBJ1-2, the V gene TRBV9; D gene unclear. This CDR3 has 8 amino acids. Deletions cut 4 bases from V and 13 bases from J, with 5 bases between. The germline CDR1 and CDR2 sequences are SGDLS and YYNGEE. CDR3 sequence: CASSPGTF. The CDR3 DNA sequence: TGTGCCAGCAGCCCCGGCACCTTC.

The J gene is TRBJ2-1, the V gene TRBV6-5; TRBD2 matches 12 bases. The CDR3 is made up of 13 amino acids. The junction had 2 bases not matched to a gene; V was cut back by 6 bases and J by 8 bases. CDR1 is MNHEY, CDR2 SVGAGI, per germline. CDR3 sequence (DNA): TGTGCCAGCAGCGGACTAGCGGGACATGAGCAGTTCTTC. Encoded protein: CASSGLAGHEQFF.

The CDR3 loop is CASSSYRGRATEAFF. CDR3 in DNA: TGTGCCAGCAGCTCCTACAGGGGCCGGGCAACTGAAGCTTTCTTT. The V gene is TRBV11-2, the J gene TRBJ1-1, with 7 positions matching TRBD1. J lost 5 bases, V lost 4 bases, and 10 bases had no gene match. Germline V gene lookup returns CDR1 SGHAT and CDR2 FQNNGV. CDR3 length: 15 amino acids.

The gene calls are TRBV27 and TRBJ2-7, with D maybe TRBD2 (5 bases). This CDR3 has 13 amino acids. Germline CDR1 reads MNHEY; CDR2 reads SMNVEV (reference sequence). The V end lost 3 bases, the J end lost 7 bases, and 13 bases lay between the germline ends. The CDR3 reads CASSFSAPGEQYF. The CDR3 DNA follows: TGTGCCAGCAGTTTCTCGGCCCCGGGGGAGCAGTACTTC.

The chain uses TRBV4-2 and TRBJ1-1; the D is unclear. V shed 0 bases and J shed 7 bases, with 12 bases lying between them. Germline V CDR1 and CDR2: LGHNA, YNFKEQ. There are 14 residues in the CDR3. The CDR3: CASSQDGGLDEAFF. In nucleotides, the CDR3 is TGTGCCAGCAGCCAAGATGGAGGGTTGGATGAAGCTTTCTTT.

This clone has a single count. This chain uses TRBV5-1 with TRBJ1-1, with D uncertain. This CDR3 is 14 amino acids long. From germline, CDR1 is SGHRS and CDR2 YFSETQ. The germline V and J ends were trimmed by 8 bases and 4 bases, with 18 bases remaining between them. The CDR3 sequence is CASTPAGLSTEAFF. CDR3 bases: TGCGCCAGTACCCCGGCAGGCTTGAGCACTGAAGCTTTCTTT. Full variable domain (rest looked up from reference TRBV5-1 and TRBJ1-1): KAGVTQTPRYLIKTRGQQVTLSCSPISGHRSVSWYQQTPGQGLQFLFEYFSETQRNKGNFPGRFSGRQFSNSRSEMNVSTLELGDSALYLCASTPAGLSTEAFFGQGTRLTVV.

The rearrangement joins TRBV20-1 to TRBJ1-2, with D tentatively TRBD1 (6 bases). Germline CDR1 DFQATT, CDR2 SNEGSKA (reference sequence). This CDR3 comprises 12 residues. V lost 3 bases to trimming and J lost 5 bases, with 10 bases between them. The CDR3, as DNA: TGCAGTGCTAGTGGGACAAATTATGGCTACACCTTC. This gives the protein CSASGTNYGYTF.

The chain has TRBV5-5 and TRBJ2-7; D uncertain. Between the trimmed V and J ends, which lost 0 bases and 0 bases, there was a span of 7 bases. The CDR3 has 14 amino acids. Looked up from germline, CDR1 is SGHKS and CDR2 is YYEKEE (reference sequence). The CDR3 loop is CASSLGGSSYEQYF. CDR3 in DNA: TGTGCCAGCAGCTTGGGTGGTAGCTCCTACGAGCAGTACTTC.

This clone was observed a handful of times. The rearrangement uses TRBV30 and TRBJ1-5, with 7 bases lining up with TRBD1. The germline CDR1 and CDR2 sequences are GTSNPN and SVGIG (reference sequence). The CDR3 sequence is 13 residues long. The J segment lost 7 bases and the V segment lost 1 base, leaving 4 bases of the junction unmatched. The CDR3 sequence: CAWSAGGYQPQHF. In DNA form, the CDR3 reads TGTGCCTGGAGTGCAGGGGGATACCAGCCCCAGCATTTT.

The V gene is TRBV28, the J gene TRBJ1-2; possibly TRBD1 for D (6 bases). Germline V gives CDR1 MDHEN, CDR2 SYDVKM. The CDR3 is 15 amino acids. V was clipped by 6 bases and J by 10 bases, with 24 bases between them. The CDR3 DNA reads as TGTGCCAGCAGCCCACAAAAACAGGGACGTGGCTCCTACACCTTC. Residues: CASSPQKQGRGSYTF.

The gene calls are TRBV7-8 and TRBJ2-1; TRBD2 matches 10 bases. Germline loops: CDR1 SGHVS, CDR2 FQNEAQ. The CDR3 spans 17 residues. The V gene end was trimmed by 1 base and the J gene end by 9 bases; junction bases not matched to a gene: 12. The CDR3 region has the DNA TGTGCCAGCAGCTTAGTCAGCGGGAGGGCCAAGGGGGGTGAGCAGTTCTTC. Its protein is CASSLVSGRAKGGEQFF.

The chain links TRBV2 to TRBJ2-1, with 10 bases lining up with TRBD2. The CDR3 spans 17 residues. Losses at the gene ends were 6 bases for V and 5 bases for J; bases not matched to a gene: 13. In germline, CDR1 is SNHLY, CDR2 FYNNEI. CDR3 residues: CASRGGLSGGHDNEQFF. For the CDR3, the DNA is TGTGCCAGCAGGGGAGGGCTTAGCGGGGGGCACGACAATGAGCAGTTCTTC.

This chain connects TRBV5-4 to TRBJ2-3, with 9 bases fitting TRBD2. CDR3 size: 14 residues. The V and J ends lost 5 bases and 6 bases, in that order; junction bases with no gene match: 7. The V gene's germline CDR1 is SGHNT and CDR2 YYREEE (reference sequence). CDR3 in DNA: TGTGCCAGCAGGTCGGCTAGCGGGGAGGATACGCAGTATTTT. Amino acid sequence: CASRSASGEDTQYF.

V usage is TRBV6-2 or TRBV6-3 and J usage is TRBJ1-4, with D possibly being TRBD1 (6 bases). The length of the CDR3 is 16 residues. Trimming removed 2 bases at V and 0 bases at J, with 10 bases between. Per germline, CDR1 MNHEY and CDR2 SVGEGT. The CDR3 loop reads CASSYGAGATNEKLFF. The CDR3 DNA is TGTGCCAGCAGTTACGGAGCAGGGGCAACTAATGAAAAACTGTTTTTT.

This chain uses TRBV4-1 with TRBJ2-7; the match to TRBD2 covers 8 bases. J lost 2 bases, V lost 3 bases, and 9 bases had no gene match. This CDR3 has 16 residues. Germline CDR1 MGHRA, CDR2 YSYEKL. CDR3 sequence: CASSHDGGDSAYEQYF. The DNA for the CDR3 is TGCGCCAGCAGCCATGACGGGGGGGACTCCGCCTACGAGCAGTACTTC.